The 2 T cell receptor beta chains reported below all come from one sample, sequenced in a study of blood T cell repertoires in COVID-19 (dated by TCRdb to the early 2020s). Libraries came from the immunoSEQ multiplex PCR assay. TCRdb holds this immuneACCESS table with in-frame rearrangements only. Some clones are missing; in checked studies, unresolved V genes explain under half, and the rest has no known cause. In all, the sample holds tens of thousands of clones, and about 89% of those were seen once. In total, the top ten clones hold more than 5% of the sample. The sequenced sample was peripheral blood. All receptors come from a man between 60 and 70 years old with COVID-19, enrolled during active disease.

The rearrangement links TRBV5-8 to TRBJ2-7; 8 nucleotides match TRBD2. The germline V gene encodes CDR1 SGHTS and CDR2 YDEGEE. This CDR3 comprises 15 residues. Trimming removed 3 bases from V and 3 bases from J; junction bases left unmatched: 8. The CDR3, as DNA: TGTGCCAGCAGCTCGGGAGGGCAGGTGGACTACGAGCAGTACTTC. This sequence encodes CASSSGGQVDYEQYF.

The chain recombines TRBV12-5 with TRBJ2-7; 12 bases match TRBD1. CDR3 length: 16 amino acids. The V gene's germline CDR1 is LGHNT and CDR2 FRNRAP. V was clipped by 2 bases and J by 6 bases; unmatched bases: 8. The CDR3 region has the DNA TGTGCTAGTGGTTTGTCACTGGGACAGGGGGCGTCCGAGCAGTACTTC. Residues: CASGLSLGQGASEQYF. Complete variable domain (other parts from reference TRBV12-5 and TRBJ2-7): DARVTQTPRHKVTEMGQEVTMRCQPILGHNTVFWYRQTMMQGLELLAYFRNRAPLDDSGMPKDRFSAEMPDATLATLKIQPSEPRDSAVYFCASGLSLGQGASEQYFGPGTRLTVT.